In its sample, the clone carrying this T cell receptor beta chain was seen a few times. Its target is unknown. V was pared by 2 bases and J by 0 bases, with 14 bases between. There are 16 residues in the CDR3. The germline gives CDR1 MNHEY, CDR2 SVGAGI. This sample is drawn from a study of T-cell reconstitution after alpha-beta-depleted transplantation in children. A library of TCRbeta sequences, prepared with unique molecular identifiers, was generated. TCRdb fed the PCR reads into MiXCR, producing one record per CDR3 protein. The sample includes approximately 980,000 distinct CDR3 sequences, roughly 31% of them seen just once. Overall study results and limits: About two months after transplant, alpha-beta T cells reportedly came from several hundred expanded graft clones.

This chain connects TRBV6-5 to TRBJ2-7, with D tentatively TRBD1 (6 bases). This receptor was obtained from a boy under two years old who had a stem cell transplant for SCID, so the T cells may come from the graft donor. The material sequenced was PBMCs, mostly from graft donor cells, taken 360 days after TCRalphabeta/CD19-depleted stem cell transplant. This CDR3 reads CASSYQTGKVSYEQYF. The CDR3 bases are TGTGCCAGCAGTTACCAGACAGGAAAGGTCTCCTACGAGCAGTACTTC.